These 23 T cell receptor beta chains were sequenced from one sample in a study of T-cell memory formation after mild COVID-19. MiXCR was run by TCRdb on the 5' RACE reads, yielding one entry per CDR3 protein. The table lists roughly 310,000 distinct CDR3 sequences, about 16% of them singletons. The sample taken for sequencing was PBMCs or a T cell subset sorted from them (not recorded which). Source of these receptors: a man aged 18 to 30 who had mild COVID-19 (a few samples of this study predate the infection). Cell type and time point are not known.

The V and J genes are TRBV12-3 or TRBV12-4 and TRBJ2-1, with 10 bases identical to TRBD2. This CDR3 has 14 residues. The V gene end was trimmed by 6 bases and the J gene end by 9 bases; junction bases not matched to a gene: 8. The CDR3 nucleotides read TGTGCCAGCAGGGGGGAGCGGGGGGGCATTGAGCAGTTCTTC. This codes for CASRGERGGIEQFF.

This clonotype was picked up many times. The J gene is TRBJ1-2, the V gene TRBV10-3; 7 bases line up with TRBD1. The germline V gene has CDR1 ENHRY and CDR2 SYGVKD. The CDR3 consists of 15 residues. V shed 3 bases, J shed 4 bases, and the junction held 8 bases outside the gene matches. CDR3 DNA sequence: TGTGCCATCAGTGATGTTGGGACAGATGTCTATGGCTACACCTTC. Its protein product is CAISDVGTDVYGYTF.

This chain links TRBV29-1 with TRBJ2-5, with 8 bases aligning to TRBD2. The V and J ends lost 3 bases and 5 bases, in that order; junction bases with no gene match: 5. The CDR3 consists of 13 residues. Germline CDR1 SQVTM, CDR2 ANQGSEA. CDR3 in amino acids: CSVERGAWETQYF. As DNA, the CDR3 is TGCAGCGTTGAGCGGGGGGCGTGGGAGACCCAGTACTTC.

The chain has TRBV27 and TRBJ2-1; D is ambiguous. Trimming left V 5 bases short and J 6 bases short, with 11 bases between. The germline V gene has CDR1 MNHEY and CDR2 SMNVEV (reference sequence). The CDR3 runs to 13 residues. The CDR3 spells CASSMDGFNEQFF. CDR3 coding DNA: TGTGCCAGCAGTATGGACGGATTCAATGAGCAGTTCTTC.

This clonotype showed up just a few times. This chain connects TRBV9 to TRBJ1-2, with D uncertain. CDR1 SGDLS and CDR2 YYNGEE come from the germline V gene. The V end lost 5 bases, the J end lost 4 bases, and 18 bases lay between the germline ends. This CDR3 comprises 15 residues. The CDR3 sequence: CASSIETGIRYGYTF. CDR3 nucleotides: TGTGCCAGCAGTATAGAGACCGGGATCCGCTATGGCTACACCTTC. Full variable domain (outside the CDR3, taken from reference TRBV9 and TRBJ1-2): DSGVTQTPKHLITATGQRVTLRCSPRSGDLSVYWYQQSLDQGLQFLIQYYNGEERAKGNILERFSAQQFPDLHSELNLSSLELGDSALYFCASSIETGIRYGYTFGSGTRLTVV.

This clonotype was counted a few times. The gene calls are TRBV4-2 and TRBJ2-3, with 7 bases aligning to TRBD1. The length of the CDR3 is 13 residues. V lost 5 bases, J lost 4 bases, and 3 bases stayed unmatched. Looked up from germline, CDR1 is LGHNA and CDR2 is YNFKEQ. In DNA form, the CDR3 reads TGTGCCAGCAGCAAGCAGGGGGCAGATACGCAGTATTTT. Translated: CASSKQGADTQYF.

This chain uses TRBV25-1 with TRBJ1-1; D is unclear. V lost 7 bases and J lost 6, with 12 bases in between. This CDR3 spans 12 amino acids. Looked up from germline, CDR1 is MGHDK and CDR2 is SYGVNS. The CDR3 DNA sequence: TGTGCCAGCAATGCGGGTTGGGCTGAAGCTTTCTTT. It codes for CASNAGWAEAFF.

The rearrangement links TRBV12-3 or TRBV12-4 to TRBJ1-4; D possibly corresponds to TRBD1 (6 bases). V was cut by 6 bases and J by 8 bases, with 22 bases left in between. CDR3 length: 16 amino acids. CDR3 in DNA: TGTGCCAGCAGCCCTCCGTTTGGGGAGGGGGGGGAAAAACTGTTTTTT. Translation: CASSPPFGEGGEKLFF.

This clonotype turned up a few times. The CDR3 region is CASSLSGAGVWTDTQYF. Here the CDR3 DNA reads TGTGCCAGCAGTTTATCGGGGGCGGGGGTCTGGACAGATACGCAGTATTTT. This sequence joins TRBV28 and TRBJ2-3; TRBD2 might be the D (7 bases). The CDR3 has 17 residues. Germline V lookup: CDR1 MDHEN, CDR2 SYDVKM. The V gene lost 1 base and the J gene lost 3 bases, with 17 bases spanning the gap.

Only a few counts were recorded for this clonotype. The chain joins TRBV25-1 to TRBJ2-1; D gene unclear. The CDR3 runs to 13 residues. Trimming took off 6 bases at V and 5 bases at J, with 11 bases between the two ends. From germline, CDR1 is MGHDK and CDR2 SYGVNS. The CDR3 reads CASRDPFNNEQFF. CDR3 nucleotides: TGTGCCAGCAGGGACCCTTTTAACAATGAGCAGTTCTTC. Using reference TRBV25-1 and TRBJ2-1 for the parts outside the CDR3, the full variable domain is EADIYQTPRYLVIGTGKKITLECSQTMGHDKMYWYQQDPGMELHLIHYSYGVNSTEKGDLSSESTVSRIRTEHFPLTLESARPSHTSQYLCASRDPFNNEQFFGPGTRLTVL.

The table lists this clonotype with a few counts. The chain uses TRBV20-1 and TRBJ1-2, with a possible D match to TRBD1 (6 bases). CDR3 length: 16 amino acids. The V gene lost 1 base and the J gene lost 0 bases, with 15 bases spanning the gap. Germline lookup yields CDR1 DFQATT and CDR2 SNEGSKA (reference sequence). The CDR3 sequence: CSARGPGALSNYGYTF. The CDR3 DNA reads as TGCAGTGCTAGAGGGCCAGGGGCCCTTTCTAACTATGGCTACACCTTC.

V and J are TRBV6-2 or TRBV6-3 and TRBJ1-2; D remains ambiguous. CDR1 is MNHEY and CDR2 is SVGEGT in the germline V gene. The length of the CDR3 is 14 residues. Between the trimmed V and J ends, which lost 2 bases and 4 bases, there was a span of 11 bases. CDR3 sequence reads: CASSYVQKIYGYTF. The CDR3 region has the DNA TGTGCCAGCAGTTACGTCCAGAAAATCTATGGCTACACCTTC.

In this sample, this clonotype turned up a few times. This chain connects TRBV11-2 to TRBJ1-5; D remains ambiguous. From germline, CDR1 is SGHAT and CDR2 FQNNGV. Trimming took 0 bases from V and 0 from J, leaving 12 bases between them. CDR3 length equals 17 residues. The DNA for the CDR3 is TGTGCCAGCAGCTTAGATGGGCGGACGTATAGCAATCAGCCCCAGCATTTT. Its translation: CASSLDGRTYSNQPQHF.

The gene calls are TRBV5-5 and TRBJ2-2; TRBD1 aligns across 7 bases. J was trimmed by 4 bases and V by 4 bases; bases with no gene match: 4. CDR1 and CDR2 (germline): SGHKS, YYEKEE (reference sequence). The CDR3 covers 14 residues. CDR3 sequence: CASSGQAATGELFF. The DNA for the CDR3 is TGTGCCAGCAGCGGACAGGCGGCCACCGGGGAGCTGTTTTTT.

The chain combines TRBV4-2 with TRBJ2-3; the D is unclear. The CDR3 consists of 13 residues. CDR1 and CDR2 (germline): LGHNA, YNFKEQ. V was cut by 4 bases and J by 5 bases, with 10 bases left in between. CDR3 amino acids: CASSPASGDTQYF. The CDR3, as DNA: TGTGCCAGCAGCCCGGCTTCGGGAGATACGCAGTATTTT.

The V and J genes are TRBV4-3 and TRBJ1-4, with 7 positions matching TRBD1. V lost 5 bases to trimming and J lost 8 bases; unmatched junction nucleotides: 5. Germline CDR1 reads LGHNA; CDR2 reads YSLEER. This CDR3 is 13 amino acids long. CDR3 sequence reads: CASSSGTEEKLFF. DNA for the CDR3: TGCGCCAGCAGCTCGGGGACAGAAGAAAAACTGTTTTTT.

The chain recombines TRBV6-5 with TRBJ1-5, with 8 bases aligning to TRBD1. Unmatched junction bases numbered 10, after V lost 5 bases and J lost 7 bases. CDR3 size: 15 residues. Germline assignment: CDR1 MNHEY and CDR2 SVGAGI. CDR3 sequence: CASSTTGTGGQPQHF. The DNA of the CDR3 is TGTGCCAGCAGTACCACGGGGACAGGAGGCCAGCCCCAGCATTTT.

The table lists this clonotype with many counts. The V and J genes are TRBV5-1 and TRBJ2-6; D is unclear. Trimming removed 4 bases at V and 3 bases at J, with 11 bases between. CDR1 is SGHRS and CDR2 is YFSETQ in the germline V gene. CDR3 length equals 15 residues. CDR3 nucleotide sequence: TGCGCCAGCAGCCCCCGAGCCGATGGGGCCAACGTCCTGACTTTC. This sequence encodes CASSPRADGANVLTF.

The chain recombines TRBV11-3 with TRBJ2-2; no reliable D call. Germline V gene data show CDR1 as SGHNT and CDR2 as YENEEA. Between the trimmed V and J ends, which lost 2 bases and 4 bases, there was a span of 8 bases. This CDR3 is 14 amino acids long. CDR3 nucleotide sequence: TGTGCCAGCAGCTTAAGTGAGGCCACCGGGGAGCTGTTTTTT. Translated, it gives CASSLSEATGELFF.

This clonotype was counted between two and nine times. V and J are TRBV6-5 and TRBJ2-6; perhaps TRBD1 as D (6 bases). The CDR3 sequence is 16 residues long. Per germline, CDR1 MNHEY and CDR2 SVGAGI. Deletions cut 2 bases from V and 0 bases from J, with 8 bases between. CDR3 protein: CASSYQGSSGANVLTF. In nucleotides, the CDR3 is TGTGCCAGCAGTTACCAGGGGAGCTCTGGGGCCAACGTCCTGACTTTC.

In this sample, this clonotype turned up many times. The chain couples TRBV18 to TRBJ1-1; D remains ambiguous. The ends were cut back, 8 bases at V and 1 base at J, with 11 bases in the middle. This CDR3 has 13 residues. In germline, CDR1 is KGHSH, CDR2 LQKENI. CDR3 loop: CASQVGENTEAFF. The CDR3 DNA reads as TGTGCCAGCCAAGTCGGGGAGAACACTGAAGCTTTCTTT.

This clonotype was seen only a few times. V usage is TRBV9 and J usage is TRBJ1-1; unclear D gene. V shed 0 bases and J shed 2 bases, with 8 bases lying between them. The CDR3 loop spans 14 amino acids. Per germline, CDR1 SGDLS and CDR2 YYNGEE. The CDR3 nucleotides are TGTGCCAGCAGCGTAGCCCCCCCCAACACTGAAGCTTTCTTT. Amino acid sequence: CASSVAPPNTEAFF. The whole variable domain, remainder taken from reference TRBV9 and TRBJ1-1, is DSGVTQTPKHLITATGQRVTLRCSPRSGDLSVYWYQQSLDQGLQFLIQYYNGEERAKGNILERFSAQQFPDLHSELNLSSLELGDSALYFCASSVAPPNTEAFFGQGTRLTVV.

This clonotype occurred a few times. This rearrangement joins TRBV7-8 to TRBJ2-3, with 7 nucleotides matching TRBD1. The junction had 7 bases not matched to a gene; V was cut back by 7 bases and J by 0 bases. This CDR3 spans 15 amino acids. In germline, CDR1 is SGHVS, CDR2 FQNEAQ. CDR3 residues: CASTQGGQSTDTQYF. DNA for the CDR3: TGTGCCAGCACCCAAGGGGGACAGAGCACAGATACGCAGTATTTT.